This is a list of T cell receptor beta chains from one sample in a study of CD8 T cells in ankylosing spondylitis. MiXCR was run by TCRdb on the 5' RACE reads, yielding one entry per CDR3 protein. The sample has some 450,000 distinct CDR3 sequences, 15% to 20% seen once. Specimen: blood, either unsorted or a sorted T cell fraction (not recorded which). Receptors originate from a male donor with ankylosing spondylitis. The CDR3 runs from the conserved cysteine through the conserved F or W. Each record gives: V gene, D gene, J gene, clone size, CDR3 protein, CDR3 DNA. A D gene is named only where the DNA matches it firmly. Some rows mark clone size as missing; the rest say once, few, many or name a class of expanded clone.

TRBV11-2	NA	TRBJ2-3	NA	CASSRGHTQYF	TGTGCCAGCAGCAGGGGCCATACGCAGTATTTT
TRBV10-3	TRBD2	TRBJ2-2	many	CAISDGLAGNTGELFF	TGTGCCATCAGTGACGGACTAGCGGGAAATACCGGGGAGCTGTTTTTT
TRBV9	NA	TRBJ2-3	few	CASSATTGYTDTQYF	TGTGCCAGCAGCGCCACCACAGGGTACACAGATACGCAGTATTTT
TRBV4-1	TRBD2	TRBJ2-1	NA	CASSPQRGSTRNEQFF	TGCGCCAGCAGCCCTCAGCGGGGGTCCACGCGGAATGAGCAGTTCTTC
TRBV30	NA	TRBJ2-1	NA	CAWSPTQGPQFF	TGTGCCTGGAGTCCCACTCAGGGACCCCAGTTCTTC
TRBV24-1	NA	TRBJ2-1	NA	CATSDPGYEQFF	TGTGCCACCAGTGACCCCGGGTATGAGCAGTTCTTC
TRBV28	TRBD1	TRBJ1-6	many	CASSLRTGNSPLHF	TGTGCCAGCAGTCTAAGGACAGGGAATTCACCCCTCCACTTT
TRBV20-1	TRBD2	TRBJ2-5	NA	CSASDGGKETQYF	TGCAGTGCTAGTGACGGGGGGAAAGAGACCCAGTACTTC
TRBV28	NA	TRBJ1-1	few	CASSLGGAPTEAFF	TGTGCCAGCAGTTTGGGGGGGGCGCCTACTGAAGCTTTCTTT
TRBV7-6	NA	TRBJ2-1	NA	CASSLVGRGPPYNEQFF	TGTGCCAGCAGCTTAGTGGGGCGGGGGCCCCCCTACAATGAGCAGTTCTTC
TRBV5-1	NA	TRBJ1-2	few	CASSSRDNYGYTF	TGCGCCAGCAGCTCCCGGGACAACTATGGCTACACCTTC
TRBV3-1	NA	TRBJ2-1	NA	CASSLFLDSSYNEQFF	TGTGCCAGCAGCCTCTTTCTGGACAGCTCCTACAATGAGCAGTTCTTC
TRBV27	TRBD1	TRBJ2-1	few	CASSFFGTGNEQFF	TGTGCCAGCAGTTTCTTCGGGACAGGCAATGAGCAGTTCTTC
TRBV7-2	NA	TRBJ2-3	NA	CASSSAESTDTQYF	TGTGCCAGCAGCTCAGCGGAAAGCACAGATACGCAGTATTTT
TRBV7-2	NA	TRBJ2-7	NA	CASTSASGPKRYEQYF	TGTGCCAGCACCTCAGCAAGCGGGCCAAAACGCTACGAGCAGTACTTC